These 10 T cell receptor beta chains were sequenced from one sample in a study of T cell changes during pregnancy in multiple sclerosis. Generated by immunoSEQ multiplex PCR, the TCRdb table keeps only in-frame clones and is missing some. The sample yields roughly 17,000 clones, 88% seen once. The sequences come from CD8+ T cells from peripheral blood mononuclear cells, collected after pregnancy. All receptors come from a female donor in good health, enrolled as a control in a pregnancy study.

CDR3 DNA: TGTGCCAGCTTCCAGGGAACCAACTATGGCTACACCTTC. Its protein product is CASFQGTNYGYTF. The rearrangement uses TRBV2 and TRBJ1-2, with D tentatively TRBD1 (5 bases). The CDR3 has 13 residues. Germline V gene lookup returns CDR1 SNHLY and CDR2 FYNNEI. V lost 8 bases, J lost 2 bases, and 12 bases lay in between.

The V call is TRBV7-3, the J call TRBJ1-1; no firm D call. Deletions cut 2 bases from V and 1 base from J, with 5 bases between. This CDR3 has 13 residues. The germline V gene encodes CDR1 SGHTA and CDR2 FQGTGA. The CDR3, as DNA: TGTGCCAGCAGCTTATCGGGGAACACTGAAGCTTTCTTT. Its protein product is CASSLSGNTEAFF. The full variable domain, its missing parts supplied by reference TRBV7-3 and TRBJ1-1, is GAGVSQTPSNKVTEKGKYVELRCDPISGHTALYWYRQSLGQGPEFLIYFQGTGAADDSGLPNDRFFAVRPEGSVSTLKIQRTERGDSAVYLCASSLSGNTEAFFGQGTRLTVV.

The chain combines TRBV13 with TRBJ1-6, with 7 bases aligning to TRBD1. The CDR3 is 15 residues long. J was trimmed by 2 bases and V by 5 bases; bases with no gene match: 3. Germline CDR1 reads PRHDT; CDR2 reads FYEKMQ (reference sequence). CDR3 amino acids: CASSHGTAYNSPLHF. DNA of the CDR3: TGTGCCAGCAGCCACGGGACAGCCTATAATTCACCCCTCCACTTT.

The V and J genes are TRBV7-6 and TRBJ2-3; D is unclear. Between the trimmed V and J ends, which lost 1 base and 0 bases, there was a span of 5 bases. From germline, CDR1 is SGHVS and CDR2 FNYEAQ. There are 14 residues in the CDR3. The CDR3 bases are TGTGCCAGCAGCTTAGTTGGCAGCACAGATACGCAGTATTTT. Translation: CASSLVGSTDTQYF.

The rearrangement joins TRBV13 to TRBJ2-5, with 9 bases identical to TRBD2. The V gene end was trimmed by 2 bases and the J gene end by 5 bases; junction bases not matched to a gene: 15. Germline-derived CDR1 and CDR2 are PRHDT and FYEKMQ (reference sequence). The CDR3 consists of 18 residues. CDR3 DNA sequence: TGTGCCAGCAGCTTATATGTTTCCGTAGCGGGGGCCGGGGAGACCCAGTACTTC. Its protein product is CASSLYVSVAGAGETQYF.

The chain carries TRBV6-1 and TRBJ2-3, with 9 bases identical to TRBD2. V dropped 3 bases and J dropped 4; count of bases not matched to a gene: 2. The CDR3 runs to 14 residues. Germline V CDR1 and CDR2: MNHNS, SASEGT. The CDR3 nucleotides are TGTGCCAGCAGTGATAGCGGGAGCTCAGATACGCAGTATTTT. Its translation is CASSDSGSSDTQYF.

The chain carries TRBV4-1 and TRBJ2-3; 10 nucleotides agree with TRBD2. Germline CDR1 and CDR2: MGHRA and YSYEKL. There are 15 residues in the CDR3. V trimming: 2 bases; J trimming: 4 bases; junction bases outside the gene matches: 3. The CDR3 nucleotides read TGCGCCAGCAGCCAACGCCTAGCGGGAGCAGATACGCAGTATTTT. Its translation is CASSQRLAGADTQYF.

V usage is TRBV7-9 and J usage is TRBJ2-1; D not certain. The V gene lost 5 bases and the J gene lost 8 bases, with 10 bases spanning the gap. The CDR3 has 12 amino acids. In germline, CDR1 is SEHNR, CDR2 FQNEAQ (reference sequence). This CDR3 is CASSPTSDEQFF. The DNA of the CDR3 is TGTGCCAGCAGCCCCACTTCGGATGAGCAGTTCTTC.

The V call is TRBV5-6, the J call TRBJ2-7; TRBD1 aligns across 9 bases. Germline V gene data show CDR1 as SGHDT and CDR2 as YYEEEE. CDR3 length equals 14 residues. With 3 bases clipped from V and 3 bases from J, the junction kept 4 bases outside the gene matches. CDR3 bases: TGTGCCAGCAGCTCTGGACAGGGGAGCTACGAGCAGTACTTC. Its translation: CASSSGQGSYEQYF.

J is TRBJ2-3 and V is TRBV9; a weak D match, TRBD1 (6 bases). Trimming shortened V by 0 bases and J by 1 base, and 6 bases separated the two germline ends. CDR1 and CDR2 from the germline V gene are SGDLS and YYNGEE. The CDR3 loop spans 14 amino acids. CDR3 in DNA: TGTGCCAGCAGCGTAGAGGGGGGCACAGATACGCAGTATTTT. Amino acids: CASSVEGGTDTQYF.